This TCR beta chain was retrieved from a study of T cells in Graves' hyperthyroidism and ophthalmopathy. Authors of the study amplified TCR beta CDR3 regions from RNA transcripts. The HTBI primer set served for first-round RT-PCR of the TCR CDR3. TCRdb reprocessed the multiplex PCR reads with MiXCR, giving one entry per CDR3 protein. The sample contains fewer than 500,000 distinct CDR3 sequences, about 13% of which appear only once. Per germline, CDR1 MDHEN and CDR2 SYDVKM. CDR3 length equals 14 residues. The V gene lost 4 bases and the J gene lost 5 bases, with 11 bases spanning the gap. With a duration under 2 months, the hyperthyroidism was newly diagnosed in patients aged 18 to 65. Reasons for excluding patients were uncontrolled infection, other autoimmune disease, pregnancy or lactation. The sample of blood was obtained at first hyperthyroidism diagnosis (before any ophthalmopathy symptoms).

The TCR originated in a man aged 25-40 years with Graves' hyperthyroidism that later progressed to Graves' ophthalmopathy. The material sequenced was blood. The V gene is TRBV28, the J gene TRBJ2-2; D may be TRBD2 (5 bases). In nucleotides, the CDR3 is TGTGCCAGCAGTTCAGGACTGCAGACCGGGGAGCTGTTTTTT. Protein sequence: CASSSGLQTGELFF.